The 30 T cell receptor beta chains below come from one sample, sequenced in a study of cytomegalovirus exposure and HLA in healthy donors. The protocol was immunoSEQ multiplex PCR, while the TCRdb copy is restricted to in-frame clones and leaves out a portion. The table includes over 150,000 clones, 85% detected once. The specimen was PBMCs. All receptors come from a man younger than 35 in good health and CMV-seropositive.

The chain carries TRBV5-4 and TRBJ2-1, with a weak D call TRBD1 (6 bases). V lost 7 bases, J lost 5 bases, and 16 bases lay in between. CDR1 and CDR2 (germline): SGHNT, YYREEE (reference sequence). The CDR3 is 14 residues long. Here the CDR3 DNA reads TGTGCCAGCTGGAAACAGGGATCTGACAATGAGCAGTTCTTC. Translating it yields CASWKQGSDNEQFF.

CDR3 residues: CASSPDGGGLFF. In DNA, the CDR3 is TGTGCCAGCAGTCCCGACGGGGGAGGGTTGTTCTTC. V is TRBV28 and J is TRBJ2-1; 7 bases line up with TRBD2. The CDR3 extends over 12 amino acids. V lost 5 bases to trimming and J lost 15 bases; unmatched junction nucleotides: 10. In germline, CDR1 is MDHEN, CDR2 SYDVKM.

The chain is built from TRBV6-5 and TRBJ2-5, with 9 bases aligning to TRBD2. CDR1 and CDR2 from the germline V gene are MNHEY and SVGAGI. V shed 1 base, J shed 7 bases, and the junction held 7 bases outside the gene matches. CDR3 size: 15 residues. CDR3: CASSYLGSGGGTQYF. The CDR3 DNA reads TGTGCCAGCAGTTACTTGGGTAGCGGGGGCGGGACCCAGTACTTC.

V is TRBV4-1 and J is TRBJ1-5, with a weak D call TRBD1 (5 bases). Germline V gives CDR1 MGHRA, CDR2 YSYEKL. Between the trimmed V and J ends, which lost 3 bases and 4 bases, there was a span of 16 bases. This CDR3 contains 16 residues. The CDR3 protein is CASSQEVGGRNQPQHF. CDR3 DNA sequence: TGCGCCAGCAGCCAGGAAGTCGGGGGACGAAATCAGCCCCAGCATTTT.

CDR3 coding DNA: TGTGCCAGCAGTTACAGGACCGGGGAGCTGTTTTTT. It translates to CASSYRTGELFF. The gene calls are TRBV27 and TRBJ2-2, with D possibly matching TRBD1 (5 bases). This CDR3 has 12 residues. The V gene lost 4 bases and the J gene lost 5 bases, with 5 bases spanning the gap. Germline V gene data show CDR1 as MNHEY and CDR2 as SMNVEV (reference sequence).

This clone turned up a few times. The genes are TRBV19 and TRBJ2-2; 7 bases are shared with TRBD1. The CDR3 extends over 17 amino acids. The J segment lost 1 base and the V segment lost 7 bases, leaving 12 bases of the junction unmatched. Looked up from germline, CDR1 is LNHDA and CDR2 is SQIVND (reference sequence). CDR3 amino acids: CASTPFPGQRNTGELFF. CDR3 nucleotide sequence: TGTGCCAGTACCCCCTTCCCGGGACAGCGGAACACCGGGGAGCTGTTTTTT.

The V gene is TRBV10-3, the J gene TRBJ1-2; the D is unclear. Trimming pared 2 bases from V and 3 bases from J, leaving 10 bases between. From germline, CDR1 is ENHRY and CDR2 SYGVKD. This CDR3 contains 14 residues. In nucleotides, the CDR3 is TGTGCCATCAGTGAGATAGAGGGTTACTATGGCTACACCTTC. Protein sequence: CAISEIEGYYGYTF.

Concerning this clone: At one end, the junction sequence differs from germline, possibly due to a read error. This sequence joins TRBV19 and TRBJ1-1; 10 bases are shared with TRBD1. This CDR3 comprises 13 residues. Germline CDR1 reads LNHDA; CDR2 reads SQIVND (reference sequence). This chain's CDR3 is CASSMKGTGVCLF. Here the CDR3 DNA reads TGTGCCAGTAGTATGAAGGGGACAGGGGTCTGTCTCTTT.

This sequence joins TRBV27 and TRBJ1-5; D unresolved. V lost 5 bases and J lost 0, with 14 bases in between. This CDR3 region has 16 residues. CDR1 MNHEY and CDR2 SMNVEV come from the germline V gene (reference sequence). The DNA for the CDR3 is TGTGCCAGCAGTCCTCTATCCGGTTATAGCAATCAGCCCCAGCATTTT. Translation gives CASSPLSGYSNQPQHF.

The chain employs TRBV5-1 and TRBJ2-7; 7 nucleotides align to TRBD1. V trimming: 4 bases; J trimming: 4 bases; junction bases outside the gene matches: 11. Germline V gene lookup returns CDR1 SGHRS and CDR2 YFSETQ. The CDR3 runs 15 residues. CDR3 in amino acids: CASSPGTAGAYEQYF. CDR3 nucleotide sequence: TGCGCCAGCAGCCCCGGGACAGCAGGAGCGTACGAGCAGTACTTC.

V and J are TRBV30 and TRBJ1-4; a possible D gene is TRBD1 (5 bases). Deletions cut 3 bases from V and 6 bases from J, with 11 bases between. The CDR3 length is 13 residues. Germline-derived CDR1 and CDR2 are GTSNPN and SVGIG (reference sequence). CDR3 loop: CAWSLGGDEKLFF. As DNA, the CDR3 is TGTGCCTGGAGCCTCGGGGGGGATGAAAAACTGTTTTTT.

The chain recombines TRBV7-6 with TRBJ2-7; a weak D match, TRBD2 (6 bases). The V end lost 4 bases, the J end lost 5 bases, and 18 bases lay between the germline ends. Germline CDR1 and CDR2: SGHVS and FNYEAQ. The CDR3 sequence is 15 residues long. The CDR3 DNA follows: TGTGCCAGCAGCTCGGCTCGGGGGAAAGGCGACGAGCAGTACTTC. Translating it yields CASSSARGKGDEQYF. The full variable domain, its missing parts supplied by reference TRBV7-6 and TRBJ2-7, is GAGVSQSPRYKVTKRGQDVALRCDPISGHVSLYWYRQALGQGPEFLTYFNYEAQQDKSGLPNDRFSAERPEGSISTLTIQRTEQRDSAMYRCASSSARGKGDEQYFGPGTRLTVT.

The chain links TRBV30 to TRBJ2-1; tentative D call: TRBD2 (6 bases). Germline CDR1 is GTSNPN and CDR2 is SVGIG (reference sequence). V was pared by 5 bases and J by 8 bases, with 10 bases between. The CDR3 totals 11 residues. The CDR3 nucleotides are TGTGCCTGGCAGTGGGGGGATGAGCAGTTCTTC. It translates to CAWQWGDEQFF.

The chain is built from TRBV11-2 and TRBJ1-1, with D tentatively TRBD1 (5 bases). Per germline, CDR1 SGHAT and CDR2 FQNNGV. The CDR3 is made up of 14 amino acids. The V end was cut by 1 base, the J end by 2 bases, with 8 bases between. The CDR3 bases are TGTGCCAGCAGCTTAGGTACAGGCAACACTGAAGCTTTCTTT. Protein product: CASSLGTGNTEAFF.

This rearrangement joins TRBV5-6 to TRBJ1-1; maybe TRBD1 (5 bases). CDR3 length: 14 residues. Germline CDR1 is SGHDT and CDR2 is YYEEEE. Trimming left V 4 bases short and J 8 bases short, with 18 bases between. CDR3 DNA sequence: TGTGCCAGCAGCGGGCCCAGGGACTGGGGAGAAGCTTTCTTT. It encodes CASSGPRDWGEAFF.

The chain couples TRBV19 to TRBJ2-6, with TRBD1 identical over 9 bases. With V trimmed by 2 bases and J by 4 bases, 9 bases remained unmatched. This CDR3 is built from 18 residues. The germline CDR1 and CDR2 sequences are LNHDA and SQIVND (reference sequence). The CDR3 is CASSIPGQGSGGANVLTF. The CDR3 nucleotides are TGTGCCAGTAGTATACCGGGACAGGGCTCGGGAGGGGCCAACGTCCTGACTTTC.

This CDR3 is CSVLGGTANTEAFF. The CDR3, as DNA: TGCAGCGTTCTAGGCGGGACGGCGAACACTGAAGCTTTCTTT. The chain is built from TRBV29-1 and TRBJ1-1, with D tentatively TRBD1 (5 bases). Looked up from germline, CDR1 is SQVTM and CDR2 is ANQGSEA. Trimming pared 5 bases from V and 1 base from J, leaving 14 bases between. The CDR3 extends over 14 amino acids.

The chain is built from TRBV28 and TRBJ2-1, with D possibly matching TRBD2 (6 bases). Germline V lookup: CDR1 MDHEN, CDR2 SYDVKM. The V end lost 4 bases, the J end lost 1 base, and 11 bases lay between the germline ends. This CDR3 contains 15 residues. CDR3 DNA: TGTGCCAGCAGTTCTCTAGCGTTATCCTACAATGAGCAGTTCTTC. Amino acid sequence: CASSSLALSYNEQFF.

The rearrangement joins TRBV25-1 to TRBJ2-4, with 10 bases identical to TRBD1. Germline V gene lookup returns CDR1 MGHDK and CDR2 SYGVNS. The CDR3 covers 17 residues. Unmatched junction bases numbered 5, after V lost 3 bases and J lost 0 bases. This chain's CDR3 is CASSDLGQGEAKNIQYF. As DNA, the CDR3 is TGTGCCAGCAGTGATCTTGGACAGGGGGAAGCCAAAAACATTCAGTACTTC.

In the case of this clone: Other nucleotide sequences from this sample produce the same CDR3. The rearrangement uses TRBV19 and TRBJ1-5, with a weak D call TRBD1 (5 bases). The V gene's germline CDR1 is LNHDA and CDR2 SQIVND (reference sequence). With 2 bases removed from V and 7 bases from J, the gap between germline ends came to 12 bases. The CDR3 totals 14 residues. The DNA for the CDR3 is TGTGCCAGTAGTATAACCGGGGGAAACCAGCCCCAGCATTTT. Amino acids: CASSITGGNQPQHF.

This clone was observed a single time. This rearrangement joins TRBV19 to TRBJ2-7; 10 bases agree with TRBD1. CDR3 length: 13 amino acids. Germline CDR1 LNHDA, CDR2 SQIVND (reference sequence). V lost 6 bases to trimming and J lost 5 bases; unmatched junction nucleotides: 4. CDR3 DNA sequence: TGTGCCAGTAGCTCGGGACAGGGGAACGAGCAGTACTTC. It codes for CASSSGQGNEQYF.

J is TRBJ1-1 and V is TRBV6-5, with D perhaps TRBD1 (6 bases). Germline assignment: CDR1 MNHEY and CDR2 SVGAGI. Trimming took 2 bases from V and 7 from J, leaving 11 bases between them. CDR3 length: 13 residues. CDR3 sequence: CASSYGGLSEAFF. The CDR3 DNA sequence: TGTGCCAGCAGTTACGGGGGCTTGAGTGAAGCTTTCTTT.

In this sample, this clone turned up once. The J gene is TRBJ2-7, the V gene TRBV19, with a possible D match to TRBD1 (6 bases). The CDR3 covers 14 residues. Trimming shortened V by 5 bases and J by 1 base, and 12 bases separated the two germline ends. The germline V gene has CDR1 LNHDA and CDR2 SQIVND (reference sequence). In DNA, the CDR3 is TGTGCCAGTAGTTCGCGGACAGATTCCTACGAGCAGTACTTC. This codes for CASSSRTDSYEQYF.

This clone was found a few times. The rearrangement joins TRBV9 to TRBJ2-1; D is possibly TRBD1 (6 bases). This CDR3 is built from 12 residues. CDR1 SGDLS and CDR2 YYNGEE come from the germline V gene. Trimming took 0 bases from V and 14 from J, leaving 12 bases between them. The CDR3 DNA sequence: TGTGCCAGCAGCGTAGCCGGGACAAGAAAGTTCTTC. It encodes CASSVAGTRKFF.

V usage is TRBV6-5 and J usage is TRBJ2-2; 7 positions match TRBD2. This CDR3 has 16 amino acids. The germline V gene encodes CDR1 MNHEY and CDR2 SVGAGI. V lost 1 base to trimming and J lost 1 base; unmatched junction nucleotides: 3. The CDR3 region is CASSYWQRGNTGELFF. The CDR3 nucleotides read TGTGCCAGCAGTTACTGGCAGCGGGGGAACACCGGGGAGCTGTTTTTT.

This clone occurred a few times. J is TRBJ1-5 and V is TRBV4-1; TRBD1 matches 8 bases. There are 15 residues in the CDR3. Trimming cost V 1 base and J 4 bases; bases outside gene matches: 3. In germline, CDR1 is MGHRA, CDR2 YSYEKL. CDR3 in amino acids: CASSQGTGSNQPQHF. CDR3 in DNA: TGCGCCAGCAGCCAAGGGACAGGGAGTAATCAGCCCCAGCATTTT.

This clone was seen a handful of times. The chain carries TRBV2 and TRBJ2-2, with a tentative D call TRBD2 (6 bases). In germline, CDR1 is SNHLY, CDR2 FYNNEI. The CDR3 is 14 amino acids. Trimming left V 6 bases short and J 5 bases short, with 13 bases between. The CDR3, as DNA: TGTGCCAGCAGAAGAATTGGGGGGACCGGGGAGCTGTTTTTT. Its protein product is CASRRIGGTGELFF. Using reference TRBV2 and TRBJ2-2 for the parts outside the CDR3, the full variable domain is EPEVTQTPSHQVTQMGQEVILRCVPISNHLYFYWYRQILGQKVEFLVSFYNNEISEKSEIFDDQFSVERPDGSNFTLKIRSTKLEDSAMYFCASRRIGGTGELFFGEGSRLTVL.

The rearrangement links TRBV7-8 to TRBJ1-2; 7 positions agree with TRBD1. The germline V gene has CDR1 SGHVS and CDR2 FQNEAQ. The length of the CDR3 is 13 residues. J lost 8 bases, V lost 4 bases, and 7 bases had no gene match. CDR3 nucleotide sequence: TGTGCCAGCAGCTCCCGCGAGGGGGCGGGCTACACCTTC. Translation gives CASSSREGAGYTF.

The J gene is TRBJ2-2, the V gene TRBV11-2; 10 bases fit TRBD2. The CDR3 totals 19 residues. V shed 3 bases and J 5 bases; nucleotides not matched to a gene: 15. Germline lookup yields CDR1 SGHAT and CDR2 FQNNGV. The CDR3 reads CASSFSPTSGEPETGELFF. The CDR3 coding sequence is TGTGCCAGCAGCTTCAGCCCCACTAGCGGGGAACCGGAGACCGGGGAGCTGTTTTTT.

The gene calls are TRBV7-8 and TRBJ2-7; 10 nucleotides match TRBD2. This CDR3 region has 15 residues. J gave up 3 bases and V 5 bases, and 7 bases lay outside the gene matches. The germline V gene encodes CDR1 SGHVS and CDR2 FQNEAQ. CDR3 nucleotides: TGTGCCAGCAGCCTCCGGACTAGCGGTTTCTACGAGCAGTACTTC. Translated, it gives CASSLRTSGFYEQYF.